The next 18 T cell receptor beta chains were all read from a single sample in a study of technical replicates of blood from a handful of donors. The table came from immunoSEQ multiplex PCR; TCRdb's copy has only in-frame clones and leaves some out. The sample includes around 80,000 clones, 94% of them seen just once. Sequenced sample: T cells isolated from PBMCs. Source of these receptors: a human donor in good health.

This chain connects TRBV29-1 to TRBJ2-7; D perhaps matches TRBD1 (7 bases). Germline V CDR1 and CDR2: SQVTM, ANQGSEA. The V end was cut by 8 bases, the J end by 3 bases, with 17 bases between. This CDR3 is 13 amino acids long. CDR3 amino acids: CSTMGRDSYEQYF. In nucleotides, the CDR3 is TGCAGCACGATGGGGCGGGACAGCTACGAGCAGTACTTC.

The CDR3 reads CASSLLGGSYNEQFF. The CDR3 nucleotides read TGTGCCAGCAGTTTATTAGGCGGATCCTACAATGAGCAGTTCTTC. V is TRBV27 and J is TRBJ2-1; D uncertain. Per the germline V gene, CDR1 is MNHEY and CDR2 is SMNVEV (reference sequence). Trimming stripped 1 base from V and 1 base from J, with 8 bases between. There are 15 residues in the CDR3.

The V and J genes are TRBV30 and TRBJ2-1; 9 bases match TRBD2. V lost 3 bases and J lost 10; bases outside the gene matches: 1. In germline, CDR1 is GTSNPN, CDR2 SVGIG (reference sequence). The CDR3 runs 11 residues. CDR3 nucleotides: TGTGCCTGGAGCCTAGCGGGAGAGCAGTTCTTC. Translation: CAWSLAGEQFF.

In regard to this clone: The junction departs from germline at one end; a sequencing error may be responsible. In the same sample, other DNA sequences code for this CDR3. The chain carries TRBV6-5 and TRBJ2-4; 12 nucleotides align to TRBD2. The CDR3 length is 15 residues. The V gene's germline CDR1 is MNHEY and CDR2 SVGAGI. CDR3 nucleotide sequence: TGTGCCAGCAGTGCCACACTAGCGGGAGGACACATTCAGTACTTT. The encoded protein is CASSATLAGGHIQYF.

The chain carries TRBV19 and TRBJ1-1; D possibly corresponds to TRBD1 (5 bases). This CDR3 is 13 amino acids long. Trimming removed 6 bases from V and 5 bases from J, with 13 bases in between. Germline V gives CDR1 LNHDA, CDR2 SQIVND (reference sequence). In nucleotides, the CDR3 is TGTGCCAGTAGCCTCCAGGGTAGTACTGAAGCTTTCTTT. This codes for CASSLQGSTEAFF.

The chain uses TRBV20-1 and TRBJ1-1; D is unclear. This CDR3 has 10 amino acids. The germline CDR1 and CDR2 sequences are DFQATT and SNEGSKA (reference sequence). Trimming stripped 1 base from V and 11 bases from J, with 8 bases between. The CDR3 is CSARVAEAFF. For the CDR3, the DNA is TGCAGTGCTAGAGTTGCGGAGGCTTTCTTT.

The CDR3 nucleotides are TGTGCCAGTAGTCCCTCTAGCGGGAGGGGCGAGCAGTACTTC. Translation: CASSPSSGRGEQYF. The rearrangement links TRBV19 to TRBJ2-7, with 12 nucleotides matching TRBD2. V gave up 5 bases and J gave up 6 bases; unmatched junction bases: 5. The CDR3 consists of 14 residues. Germline loops: CDR1 LNHDA, CDR2 SQIVND (reference sequence).

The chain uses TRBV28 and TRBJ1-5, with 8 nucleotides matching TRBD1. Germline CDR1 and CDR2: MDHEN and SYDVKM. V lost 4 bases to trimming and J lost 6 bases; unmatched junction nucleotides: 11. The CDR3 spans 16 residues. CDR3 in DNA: TGTGCCAGCAGTTCCTCCTATGGACAGGGTAGTCAGCCCCAGCATTTT. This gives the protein CASSSSYGQGSQPQHF.

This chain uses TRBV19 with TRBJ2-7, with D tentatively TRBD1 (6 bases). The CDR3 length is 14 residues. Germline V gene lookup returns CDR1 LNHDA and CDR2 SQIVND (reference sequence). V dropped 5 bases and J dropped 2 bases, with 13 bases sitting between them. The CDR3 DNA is TGTGCCAGTAGTGGGCAGGGGCGGCCCTACGAGCAGTACTTC. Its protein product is CASSGQGRPYEQYF. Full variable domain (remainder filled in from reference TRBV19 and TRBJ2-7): DGGITQSPKYLFRKEGQNVTLSCEQNLNHDAMYWYRQDPGQGLRLIYYSQIVNDFQKGDIAEGYSVSREKKESFPLTVTSAQKNPTAFYLCASSGQGRPYEQYFGPGTRLTVT.

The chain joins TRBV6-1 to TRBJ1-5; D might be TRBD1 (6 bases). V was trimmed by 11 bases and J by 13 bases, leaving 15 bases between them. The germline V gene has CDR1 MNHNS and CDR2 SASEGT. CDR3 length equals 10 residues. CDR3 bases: TGTGCCGCCTCAGGGACACTTCAGCATTTT. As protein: CAASGTLQHF.

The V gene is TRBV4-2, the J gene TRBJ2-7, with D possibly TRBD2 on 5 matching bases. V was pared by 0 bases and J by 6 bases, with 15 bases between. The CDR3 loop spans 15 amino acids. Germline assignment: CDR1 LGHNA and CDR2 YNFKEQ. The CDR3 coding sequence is TGTGCCAGCAGCCAAGAGCCGGACTCATTTCGCGAGCAGTACTTC. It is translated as CASSQEPDSFREQYF.

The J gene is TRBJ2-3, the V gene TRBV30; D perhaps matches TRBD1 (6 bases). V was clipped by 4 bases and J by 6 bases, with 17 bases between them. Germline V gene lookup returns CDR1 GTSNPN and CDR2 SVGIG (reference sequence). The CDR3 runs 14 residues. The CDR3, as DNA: TGTGCCTGGAATTATATGAGGGGGAGCGATACGCAGTATTTT. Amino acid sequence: CAWNYMRGSDTQYF.

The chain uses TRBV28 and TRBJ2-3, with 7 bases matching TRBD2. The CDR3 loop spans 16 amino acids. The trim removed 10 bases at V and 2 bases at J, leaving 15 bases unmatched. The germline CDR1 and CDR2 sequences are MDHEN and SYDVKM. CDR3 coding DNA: TGTGCCACCATCCGCCGACGGCGGGAGACCACAGATACGCAGTATTTT. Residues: CATIRRRRETTDTQYF. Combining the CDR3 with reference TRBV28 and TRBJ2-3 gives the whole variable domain DVKVTQSSRYLVKRTGEKVFLECVQDMDHENMFWYRQDPGLGLRLIYFSYDVKMKEKGDIPEGYSVSREKKERFSLILESASTNQTSMYLCATIRRRRETTDTQYFGPGTRLTVL.

The CDR3 here is CASRSTGYVSGNTIYF. CDR3 in DNA: TGTGCCAGCAGATCAACAGGTTATGTGTCTGGAAACACCATATATTTT. V and J are TRBV28 and TRBJ1-3, with D possibly matching TRBD1 (5 bases). This CDR3 is built from 16 residues. CDR1 and CDR2 (germline): MDHEN, SYDVKM. V was clipped by 6 bases and J by 1 base, with 16 bases between them. The complete variable domain, with remaining parts taken from reference TRBV28 and TRBJ1-3, reads DVKVTQSSRYLVKRTGEKVFLECVQDMDHENMFWYRQDPGLGLRLIYFSYDVKMKEKGDIPEGYSVSREKKERFSLILESASTNQTSMYLCASRSTGYVSGNTIYFGEGSWLTVV.

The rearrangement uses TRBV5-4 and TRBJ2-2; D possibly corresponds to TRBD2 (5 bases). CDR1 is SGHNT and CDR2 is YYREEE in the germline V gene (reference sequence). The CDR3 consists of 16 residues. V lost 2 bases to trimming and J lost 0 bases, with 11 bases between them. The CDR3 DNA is TGTGCCAGCAGCTTAGCAAGCGGCGCGAACACCGGGGAGCTGTTTTTT. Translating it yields CASSLASGANTGELFF.

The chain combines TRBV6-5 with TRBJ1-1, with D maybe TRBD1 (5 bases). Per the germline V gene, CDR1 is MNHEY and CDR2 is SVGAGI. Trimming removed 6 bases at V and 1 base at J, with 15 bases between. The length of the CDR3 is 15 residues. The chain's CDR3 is CASRQMGEGNTEAFF. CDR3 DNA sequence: TGTGCCAGCAGACAGATGGGGGAGGGGAACACTGAAGCTTTCTTT.

The CDR3 DNA reads TGTGCCAGCAGTTCGGCTCCGGGAACCTACTCTGGGGCCAACGTCCTGACTTTC. Translation: CASSSAPGTYSGANVLTF. V is TRBV27 and J is TRBJ2-6; maybe TRBD2 (5 bases). Germline V CDR1 and CDR2: MNHEY, SMNVEV (reference sequence). The CDR3 spans 18 residues. Trimming pared 4 bases from V and 0 bases from J, leaving 16 bases between.

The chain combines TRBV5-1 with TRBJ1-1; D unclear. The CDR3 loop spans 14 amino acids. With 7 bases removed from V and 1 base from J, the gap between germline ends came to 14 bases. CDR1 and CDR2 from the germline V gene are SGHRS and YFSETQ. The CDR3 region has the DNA TGCGCCAGCGCGACGGAGAATACGAACACTGAAGCTTTCTTT. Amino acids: CASATENTNTEAFF. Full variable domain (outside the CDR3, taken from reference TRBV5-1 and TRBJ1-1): KAGVTQTPRYLIKTRGQQVTLSCSPISGHRSVSWYQQTPGQGLQFLFEYFSETQRNKGNFPGRFSGRQFSNSRSEMNVSTLELGDSALYLCASATENTNTEAFFGQGTRLTVV.